This T cell receptor (beta chain) was captured by sequencing in a study of T cell changes during pregnancy in multiple sclerosis. Some clones are missing from TCRdb's copy, which holds only in-frame ones; the method was immunoSEQ multiplex PCR. The sample consists of 70,000 or so clones, about 93% of them appearing once. This receptor was identified in a female donor with multiple sclerosis, enrolled in a pregnancy study. The source material was CD4+ T cells from peripheral blood mononuclear cells, sampled before pregnancy.

The CDR3 nucleotides are TGTGCCAGCAGCCGGTATGCGGCTAGCGGGGAAGCAGATACGCAGTATTTT. Translation gives CASSRYAASGEADTQYF. The J gene is TRBJ2-3, the V gene TRBV7-9, with 9 bases lining up with TRBD2. Per the germline V gene, CDR1 is SEHNR and CDR2 is FQNEAQ (reference sequence). The J segment lost 4 bases and the V segment lost 5 bases, leaving 13 bases of the junction unmatched. The CDR3 is 17 residues long.